This TCR beta chain was captured by sequencing in a study of shared clonotypes between healthy human individuals. Caucasian adults living in Nashville, Tennessee, provided all samples. CD8 memory cells included CD45RO+ cells plus CCR7-negative CD45RA+ TemRA cells. Using 200 ng DNA, tens of thousands of T cell genomes, the sorted-subset replicate PCRs were run. The repertoire was sequenced with immunoSEQ multiplex PCR; TCRdb's copy has only in-frame clones and lacks some. The data show more than 550,000 clones, about 90% seen once. Broader study findings: For naive CD4 cells, roughly 5% of clonotypes were shared across a few donors.

This clone was observed a few times. Antigen specificity is unknown. The V gene lost 3 bases and the J gene lost 0 bases, with 12 bases spanning the gap. Germline V gives CDR1 SGDLS, CDR2 YYNGEE. The CDR3 totals 15 residues. The sequenced sample consisted of memory CD8+ T cells from PBMCs. Subset given: CD45RO+ cells pooled with CCR7-negative TemRA cells. This rearrangement joins TRBV9 to TRBJ1-1; perhaps TRBD1 as D (5 bases). This TCR came from a young man in good health. Some clones in this sample may be carry-over from other donors' samples. The CDR3 nucleotides read TGTGCCAGCAGCGAGAGCGGGGGTATGAACACTGAAGCTTTCTTT. Encoded protein: CASSESGGMNTEAFF.